This T cell receptor beta chain was captured by sequencing in a study of CD8+ T cells in alopecia areata (dated 2018 in TCRdb). Regarding the complete study: The treated patients, all with moderate-to-severe alopecia areata, were enrolled in an open-label pilot trial of oral tofacitinib given at 5 to 10 mg twice daily. Scalp clonality was compared across normal scalp (n=4), patchy alopecia areata scalp (n=8), and alopecia totalis/universalis scalp (n=8). In humans, TCRbeta sequencing was performed on scalp tissue and on sorted CD4+ and CD8+ peripheral blood T cells from healthy controls and from patients with patchy or totalis/universalis alopecia areata. TCRbeta CDR3 regions were amplified by immunoSEQ multiplex PCR using 35 Vbeta forward and 13 Jbeta reverse primers. Tofacitinib was given for 6 to 18 months, followed by 6 months of follow-up off drug to assess delayed response and recurrence. Biopsies were taken from tofacitinib-treated patients at baseline and at 4 and 24 weeks of treatment, and a later scalp biopsy was taken in several of the tofacitinib-treated patients. Disease severity in treated patients was measured with the SALT score, which quantifies the percentage of affected scalp surface area. RNA was obtained with the PAXgene miRNA kit for fixed scalp, the miRNeasy kit for PBMCs, and the RNeasy kit for mouse skin. High-throughput TCRbeta sequencing was used to examine T cell clonal expansion in alopecia areata in both the C3H/HeJ mouse model and human patients.

Library preparation employed the immunoSEQ multiplex PCR assay. RNA was extracted from all samples and reverse transcribed into cDNA as template for TCR sequencing. SuperScript III was used for first-strand cDNA synthesis, primed with a 2:1 mix of oligo-dT and random hexamers. A synthetic immune receptor repertoire was used to gauge amplification bias, and whatever bias remained was removed computationally. In the authors' own workflow: Raw reads were preprocessed for error removal, and CDR3 was defined according to IMGT conventions as running from the conserved cysteine to phenylalanine. Clonality was computed by normalizing Shannon entropy by log2 of the number of productive unique TCRs and subtracting the result from 1. Whether each scalp clone was CD4 or CD8 was inferred by checking scalp TCRbeta sequences against the CD4 and CD8 repertoires from sorted blood. The source is immuneACCESS, and TCRdb retained only in-frame sequences with V and J called. Part of the clones is not carried over; for the studies checked, unresolved V genes explain less than half of this, and the remainder is unexplained. V and J calls and clone size come straight from that table; D and trimming were deduced from the DNA. In all, the sample holds approximately 300,000 clones, and 58% of those were seen once. The top ten clonotypes cover more than 1.5% of the sample.

Points the paper makes about the study in general: Shared TCR sequences between patients were less evident than in mice, which may be partly attributable to HLA diversity in the patient population. Many expanded lesional clones persisted in scalp and blood during tofacitinib treatment, which may partly explain relapse after stopping treatment. Unlike mouse skin, where gammadelta T cells dominate, normal human skin contains resident alphabeta T cells that get sequenced too, which complicates analysis of the scalp TCR repertoire. Lesional scalp, especially in alopecia totalis/universalis, showed higher clonality and more expanded CD8+ clones than normal scalp, suggesting antigenic drive. With tofacitinib, both scalp clonality and the number of expanded CD8+ clones among the top 100 scalp clones went down significantly. Because the treated cohort was small and had only one nonresponder, larger studies are needed to examine links between baseline CD8+ expansion and response.

V was cut back by 4 bases and J by 5 bases, leaving a gap of 15 bases between them. CDR1 and CDR2 are read off the germline V gene (reference sequence) as MNHEY and SMNVEV. From its cysteine to its phenylalanine, the CDR3 spans 15 amino acids. Only the CDR3 region is kept as DNA, spanning 45 bases read in frame from base 1. The sample's time point label is to be understood as: 20 to 30 weeks on oral tofacitinib. In light of the paper, this sample's treatment or condition label describes: oral pan-JAK inhibitor, 5-10 mg twice daily. Lesional scalp punch biopsies and peripheral blood were obtained from alopecia areata patients. PBMCs were isolated by density centrifugation and stained for CD3, CD4 and CD8, after which CD4+ and CD8+ T cells were sorted on a FACSAria. A remark on this clone: Its binding antigen is unknown. Base qualities were left out, and no much larger clone turns up one base away.

The sequence joins TRBV27 to TRBJ1-5; a confident D gene designation cannot be given. Here the sequenced sample was CD4+ T cells sorted from blood, taken at week 24, from a patient treated with tofacitinib. This sequence was found in a human donor with alopecia areata. The CDR3 here reads CASSSSAGLYQPQHF. The bases read TGTGCCAGCAGTTCGTCGGCAGGTCTTTATCAGCCCCAGCATTTT.